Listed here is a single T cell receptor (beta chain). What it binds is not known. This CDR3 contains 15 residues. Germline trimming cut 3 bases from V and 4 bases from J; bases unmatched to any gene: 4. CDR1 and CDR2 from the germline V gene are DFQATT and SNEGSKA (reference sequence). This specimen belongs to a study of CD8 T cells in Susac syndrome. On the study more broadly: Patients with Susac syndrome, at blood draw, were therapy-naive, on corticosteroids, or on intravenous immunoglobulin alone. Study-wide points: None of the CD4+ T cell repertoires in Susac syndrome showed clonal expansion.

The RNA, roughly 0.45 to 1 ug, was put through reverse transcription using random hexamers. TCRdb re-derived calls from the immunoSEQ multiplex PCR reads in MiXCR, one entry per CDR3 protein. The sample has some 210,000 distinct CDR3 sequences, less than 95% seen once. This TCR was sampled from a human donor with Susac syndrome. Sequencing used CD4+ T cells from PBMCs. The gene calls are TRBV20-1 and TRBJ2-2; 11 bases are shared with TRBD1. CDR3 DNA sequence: TGCAGTGCTAGTTTGGGGACAGGGGGCACCGGGGAGCTGTTTTTT. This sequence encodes CSASLGTGGTGELFF.